The 23 T cell receptor beta chains below come from one sample, sequenced in a study of T-cell reconstitution after alpha-beta-depleted transplantation in children. A TCRbeta library incorporating unique molecular identifiers was prepared. Each CDR3 protein gets one entry after TCRdb re-called the PCR reads with MiXCR. The data hold almost 500,000 distinct CDR3 sequences, with about 10% observed a single time. Sequences were derived from PBMCs, sampled before TCRalphabeta/CD19-depleted stem cell transplant. These receptors came from a child aged 2-15 years with inherited bone marrow failure, due to receive a stem cell transplant.

In this sample, this clonotype turned up many times. The chain carries TRBV4-3 and TRBJ2-2; D ambiguous. CDR1 is LGHNA, CDR2 YSLEER, per germline. This CDR3 region has 15 residues. Trimming removed 0 bases at V and 2 bases at J, with 7 bases between. CDR3 in DNA: TGCGCCAGCAGCCAAGATCCCTCAAACACCGGGGAGCTGTTTTTT. It translates to CASSQDPSNTGELFF.

This clonotype came up once. Since a much larger clone is just one base distant, this may be a read error. V usage is TRBV5-1 and J usage is TRBJ1-2, with 8 bases matching TRBD1. CDR3 length: 17 amino acids. Germline assignment: CDR1 SGHRS and CDR2 YFSETQ. For the CDR3, the DNA is TGCGCCAGAAGCTCGGGCGGGACAGGTTCGTTTATGGATGGCTACACCTTC. This sequence encodes CARSSGGTGSFMDGYTF.

This clonotype has only one observation. Just one base apart from a much larger clone, this may be a read error. The V and J genes are TRBV7-2 and TRBJ2-2; perhaps TRBD2 as D (6 bases). The germline V gene has CDR1 SGHTA and CDR2 FQGNSA. This CDR3 has 16 residues. The CDR3 sequence is CASSFSGTALIGDLFF. The DNA for the CDR3 is TGTGCCAGCAGCTTTTCCGGGACTGCCTTAATCGGGGACCTGTTTTTT.

The genes are TRBV20-1 and TRBJ1-1, with TRBD1 as a possible D gene (5 bases). Germline V gives CDR1 DFQATT, CDR2 SNEGSKA (reference sequence). The CDR3 runs 14 residues. Trimming stripped 6 bases from V and 3 bases from J, with 17 bases between. CDR3 DNA: TGCAGTGCCGGACTGACAGATAAGTACACTGAAGCTTTCTTT. It yields the protein CSAGLTDKYTEAFF.

This clonotype was found many times. V usage is TRBV5-1 and J usage is TRBJ2-1; D is ambiguous. This CDR3 has 15 residues. The V and J ends lost 6 bases and 0 bases respectively, with 13 bases between them. Germline CDR1 SGHRS, CDR2 YFSETQ. This chain's CDR3 is CASTPASHSYNEQFF. CDR3 sequence (DNA): TGCGCCAGCACCCCTGCGAGTCACTCCTACAATGAGCAGTTCTTC. Supplemented by reference TRBV5-1 and TRBJ2-1, the full variable domain reads KAGVTQTPRYLIKTRGQQVTLSCSPISGHRSVSWYQQTPGQGLQFLFEYFSETQRNKGNFPGRFSGRQFSNSRSEMNVSTLELGDSALYLCASTPASHSYNEQFFGPGTRLTVL.

This clonotype has a count of ten or more. This chain joins TRBV28 and TRBJ2-7; a weak D match, TRBD2 (6 bases). The germline V gene encodes CDR1 MDHEN and CDR2 SYDVKM. This CDR3 contains 15 residues. Trimming stripped 8 bases from V and 4 bases from J, with 21 bases between. CDR3: CASPSPRGGTYEQYF. As DNA, the CDR3 is TGTGCCAGCCCCTCCCCCCGCGGCGGGACGTACGAGCAGTACTTC.

This clonotype showed up many times. This chain connects TRBV7-2 to TRBJ2-7; D may be TRBD1 or TRBD2 (5 bases each). V lost 3 bases and J lost 3, with 9 bases in between. The germline V gene has CDR1 SGHTA and CDR2 FQGNSA. This CDR3 has 13 residues. The DNA of the CDR3 is TGTGCCAGCAGCTTCGGGGCATACTACGAGCAGTACTTC. It encodes CASSFGAYYEQYF. The variable domain in full, completed from reference TRBV7-2 and TRBJ2-7, reads GAGVSQSPSNKVTEKGKDVELRCDPISGHTALYWYRQSLGQGLEFLIYFQGNSAPDKSGLPSDRFSAERTGGSVSTLTIQRTQQEDSAVYLCASSFGAYYEQYFGPGTRLTVT.

This clonotype was picked up a small number of times. The chain combines TRBV30 with TRBJ1-2; no clear D. Germline V CDR1 and CDR2: GTSNPN, SVGIG (reference sequence). This CDR3 is built from 14 residues. V was pared by 5 bases and J by 5 bases, with 18 bases between. The CDR3 DNA reads as TGTGCCTGGGCCGACTTCATGACCGGTTATGGCTACACCTTC. Translating gives CAWADFMTGYGYTF.

This clonotype was recorded at least ten times. The chain combines TRBV28 with TRBJ1-2, with D possibly matching TRBD1 (6 bases). Germline V lookup: CDR1 MDHEN, CDR2 SYDVKM. V shed 5 bases and J shed 4 bases, with 26 bases lying between them. CDR3 size: 18 residues. The CDR3 loop is CASSRLGILVTGIYGYTF. CDR3 nucleotides: TGTGCCAGCAGTCGGCTCGGAATATTGGTCACAGGGATCTATGGCTACACCTTC.

At least ten counts were recorded for this clonotype. The chain couples TRBV28 to TRBJ2-7; 11 bases fit TRBD2. J gave up 4 bases and V 7 bases, and 9 bases lay outside the gene matches. Germline CDR1 is MDHEN and CDR2 is SYDVKM. This CDR3 spans 15 amino acids. CDR3: CASTLSSGRSYEQYF. In nucleotides, the CDR3 is TGTGCCAGCACCTTGTCTAGCGGGAGGTCGTACGAGCAGTACTTC.

In its sample, this clonotype was seen many times. This chain links TRBV20-1 with TRBJ2-2, with a possible D match to TRBD2 (5 bases). Trimming left V 5 bases short and J 2 bases short, with 18 bases between. CDR3 length: 16 residues. Per the germline V gene, CDR1 is DFQATT and CDR2 is SNEGSKA (reference sequence). The CDR3 sequence: CSAESSTLSNTGELFF. The CDR3 bases are TGCAGTGCTGAATCTAGCACACTTTCTAACACCGGGGAGCTGTTTTTT.

This clonotype appeared many times. This sequence joins TRBV6-1 and TRBJ2-7; D might be TRBD1 (6 bases). From germline, CDR1 is MNHNS and CDR2 SASEGT. This CDR3 is built from 12 residues. The V end lost 8 bases, the J end lost 2 bases, and 10 bases lay between the germline ends. CDR3 in DNA: TGTGCCAGCTTAAAGGGGGCCTACGAGCAGTACTTC. It specifies CASLKGAYEQYF.

This clonotype was found a few times. Here the CDR3 DNA reads TGTGCCAGTAGTATCGGAGCAAATCAGCCCCAGCATTTT. Its protein product is CASSIGANQPQHF. The chain joins TRBV19 to TRBJ1-5; no clear D. With 3 bases removed from V and 4 bases from J, the gap between germline ends came to 7 bases. There are 13 residues in the CDR3. Looked up from germline, CDR1 is LNHDA and CDR2 is SQIVND (reference sequence).

Only a few counts were recorded for this clonotype. The chain uses TRBV28 and TRBJ2-1; D not resolved. CDR3 length equals 13 residues. The germline CDR1 and CDR2 sequences are MDHEN and SYDVKM. V was cut by 7 bases and J by 5 bases, with 12 bases left in between. The CDR3 DNA sequence: TGTGCCAGCAACGGCGCTACGAACAATGAGCAGTTCTTC. Its protein is CASNGATNNEQFF.

This clonotype was seen a few times. The chain has TRBV27 and TRBJ1-5; 9 bases line up with TRBD1. The CDR3 length is 16 residues. Trimming took 5 bases from V and 1 from J; bases not matched to a gene: 6. Per germline, CDR1 MNHEY and CDR2 SMNVEV (reference sequence). The CDR3 bases are TGTGCCAGCAGTAGATACGGGACAGGGAGCAATCAGCCCCAGCATTTT. Amino acid sequence: CASSRYGTGSNQPQHF.

This clonotype was found many times. The rearrangement joins TRBV27 to TRBJ1-1; TRBD1 matches at 10 bases. Germline assignment: CDR1 MNHEY and CDR2 SMNVEV (reference sequence). This CDR3 is built from 15 residues. With 5 bases clipped from V and 5 bases from J, the junction kept 8 bases outside the gene matches. The CDR3 DNA follows: TGTGCCAGCAGTATACGACAGGGGGCGGGGACTGAAGCTTTCTTT. This sequence encodes CASSIRQGAGTEAFF.

This clonotype was seen many times. The chain is built from TRBV20-1 and TRBJ2-2, with D perhaps matching TRBD2 (7 bases). The V and J ends lost 5 bases and 7 bases respectively, with 23 bases between them. Germline CDR1 reads DFQATT; CDR2 reads SNEGSKA (reference sequence). The CDR3 loop spans 16 amino acids. The CDR3 DNA reads TGCAGTGCTTCCCGGACTAGGGGGTCTTTAGGCGGGGAGCTGTTTTTT. This codes for CSASRTRGSLGGELFF.

This clonotype was seen ten or more times. V and J are TRBV21-1 and TRBJ2-3; the D segment call TRBD2 is taken from the table without a DNA check. TRBV21-1 is a pseudogene segment. The CDR3 sequence is 18 residues long. The chain's CDR3 is CASNMKGSDLTSTDTQYF. The CDR3 DNA follows: TGTGCCAGCAACATGAAGGGTAGCGACTTAACTAGCACAGATACGCAGTATTTT.

This clonotype appeared many times. The V and J genes are TRBV28 and TRBJ1-5; D is possibly TRBD1 (6 bases). CDR1 MDHEN and CDR2 SYDVKM come from the germline V gene. V was shortened by 9 bases and J by 5 bases, with 20 bases between the two germline ends. The CDR3 runs 15 residues. The CDR3 nucleotides read TGTGCCAGTAAGCCTGACGGGGGCTGGCATCAGCCCCAGCATTTT. Protein sequence: CASKPDGGWHQPQHF.

In its sample, this clonotype was seen many times. The rearrangement links TRBV5-6 to TRBJ2-2; weak D call: TRBD2 (6 bases). The V gene's germline CDR1 is SGHDT and CDR2 YYEEEE. This CDR3 comprises 15 residues. The germline V and J ends were trimmed by 1 base and 2 bases, with 9 bases remaining between them. CDR3 residues: CASSLPGDNTGELFF. The DNA for the CDR3 is TGTGCCAGCAGCTTGCCGGGAGATAACACCGGGGAGCTGTTTTTT.

The CDR3 coding sequence is TGTGCCAGCAGTTACGATGGGGGGGTCTCCGGTATCGGCTACACCTTC. It specifies CASSYDGGVSGIGYTF. The chain uses TRBV6-5 and TRBJ1-2; D may be TRBD1 (5 bases). The V gene's germline CDR1 is MNHEY and CDR2 SVGAGI. The CDR3 length is 16 residues. V was clipped by 2 bases and J by 8 bases, with 21 bases between them.

The rearrangement links TRBV20-1 to TRBJ2-3, with no clear D. Germline-derived CDR1 and CDR2 are DFQATT and SNEGSKA (reference sequence). The CDR3 loop spans 14 amino acids. Trimming pared 2 bases from V and 2 bases from J, leaving 11 bases between. CDR3 sequence (DNA): TGCAGTGCTAGACGCGGACCAGCCACAGATACGCAGTATTTT. Its protein is CSARRGPATDTQYF.

This clonotype appeared many times. The chain carries TRBV28 and TRBJ2-5; 12 bases agree with TRBD2. Germline CDR1 MDHEN, CDR2 SYDVKM. The CDR3 runs to 16 residues. With V trimmed by 1 base and J by 4 bases, 4 bases remained unmatched. The DNA for the CDR3 is TGTGCCAGCAGTTTATTGGCTAGCGGGAGGGGAGAGACCCAGTACTTC. This codes for CASSLLASGRGETQYF. Looking up the rest from reference TRBV28 and TRBJ2-5 gives the full variable domain: DVKVTQSSRYLVKRTGEKVFLECVQDMDHENMFWYRQDPGLGLRLIYFSYDVKMKEKGDIPEGYSVSREKKERFSLILESASTNQTSMYLCASSLLASGRGETQYFGPGTRLLVL.